This TCR beta chain was identified in a study of neurological immune-mediated disorders. Via MiXCR, TCRdb re-called the 5' RACE reads, giving one row per CDR3 protein. This sample has tens of thousands of distinct CDR3 sequences, with 3.8% found just once. With 0 bases removed from V and 5 bases from J, the gap between germline ends came to 8 bases. This CDR3 has 13 residues. CDR1 and CDR2 from the germline V gene are DFQATT and SNEGSKA (reference sequence). The sample holds many counts of this clonotype. This chain links TRBV20-1 with TRBJ2-1; D gene unclear. This TCR derives from a man in his sixties with multiple sclerosis. Sequencing was performed on PBMCs. The chain's CDR3 is CSARDPLNNEQFF. The DNA for the CDR3 is TGCAGTGCTAGAGATCCCCTGAACAATGAGCAGTTCTTC.